The 6 T cell receptor beta chains in this list originate from one sample, sequenced in a study of identical twins. TCRdb re-derived calls from the 5' RACE reads in MiXCR, one entry per CDR3 protein. The top ten clones hold about 1.5% of a sample with about 810,000 distinct CDR3 sequences, 9% to 15% of them seen once. The sample also formed part of further work on yellow fever vaccine responses in identical twins.

Sequenced sample: PBMCs. The origin of the receptors is a woman younger than 30 in good health.

This clonotype has a handful of counts. This chain links TRBV5-1 with TRBJ2-5; TRBD1 matches 7 bases. J gave up 0 bases and V 4 bases, and 30 bases lay outside the gene matches. Germline CDR1 SGHRS, CDR2 YFSETQ. The CDR3 length is 23 residues. The CDR3 reads CASSIPAGGQALVERSNQETQYF. The CDR3 DNA follows: TGCGCCAGCAGCATACCTGCAGGAGGACAGGCCCTCGTTGAACGGAGCAACCAAGAGACCCAGTACTTC.

This clonotype was counted only a few times. The chain links TRBV7-9 to TRBJ1-2; 10 bases agree with TRBD1. The CDR3 length is 13 residues. The V and J ends lost 5 bases and 6 bases, in that order; junction bases with no gene match: 3. Germline V gene sequence: CDR1 SEHNR, CDR2 FQNEAQ (reference sequence). The CDR3 is CASSVGQGDGYTF. CDR3 bases: TGTGCCAGCAGCGTCGGACAGGGGGATGGCTACACCTTC.

This clonotype was picked up a small number of times. V is TRBV12-5 and J is TRBJ2-7; 7 positions agree with TRBD1. V dropped 2 bases and J dropped 1; count of bases not matched to a gene: 5. The CDR3 sequence is 15 residues long. The germline V gene has CDR1 LGHNT and CDR2 FRNRAP. CDR3 residues: CASGLFPTGSYEQYF. For the CDR3, the DNA is TGTGCTAGTGGTTTGTTCCCGACAGGGTCCTACGAGCAGTACTTC.

This clonotype was found a few times. The chain couples TRBV20-1 to TRBJ2-3; D is unclear. The germline V and J ends were trimmed by 6 bases and 0 bases, with 19 bases remaining between them. The CDR3 runs to 16 residues. Germline V lookup: CDR1 DFQATT, CDR2 SNEGSKA (reference sequence). The CDR3 sequence is CSAPEEAAASTDTQYF. The CDR3 nucleotides are TGCAGTGCCCCAGAGGAAGCAGCAGCTAGCACAGATACGCAGTATTTT.

The chain links TRBV24-1 to TRBJ2-1, with D perhaps TRBD2 (5 bases). The CDR3 has 14 amino acids. Per the germline V gene, CDR1 is KGHDR and CDR2 is SFDVKD. V shed 3 bases and J shed 4 bases, with 9 bases lying between them. The DNA for the CDR3 is TGTGCCACCAGTGATGAGGGTTCGTACAATGAGCAGTTCTTC. Residues: CATSDEGSYNEQFF.

The chain employs TRBV29-1 and TRBJ2-7; 7 nucleotides agree with TRBD2. With V trimmed by 7 bases and J by 0 bases, 12 bases remained unmatched. The CDR3 has 15 amino acids. Germline loops: CDR1 SQVTM, CDR2 ANQGSEA. The CDR3 DNA sequence: TGCAGCGCCCTGGGTCATAGCGGGCCCTCCTACGAGCAGTACTTC. Its protein product is CSALGHSGPSYEQYF.